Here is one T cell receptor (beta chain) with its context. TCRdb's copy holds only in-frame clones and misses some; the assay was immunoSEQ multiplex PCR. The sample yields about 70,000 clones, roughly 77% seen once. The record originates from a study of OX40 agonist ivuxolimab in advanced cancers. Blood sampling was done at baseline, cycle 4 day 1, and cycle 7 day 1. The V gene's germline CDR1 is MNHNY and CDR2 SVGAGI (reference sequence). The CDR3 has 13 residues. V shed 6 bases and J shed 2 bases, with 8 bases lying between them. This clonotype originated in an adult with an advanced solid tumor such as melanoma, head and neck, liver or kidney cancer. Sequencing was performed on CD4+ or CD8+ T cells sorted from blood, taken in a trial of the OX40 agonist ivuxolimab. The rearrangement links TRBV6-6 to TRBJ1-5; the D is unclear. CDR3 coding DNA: TGTGCCAGCAGCTATATAGGCAATCAGCCCCAGCATTTT. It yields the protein CASSYIGNQPQHF.